The present T cell receptor (beta chain) was sequenced within a study of cytomegalovirus exposure and HLA in healthy donors. As regards this clone: What it binds is unknown.

Study-level findings and limits: Later, an analysis showed that TCR beta chains associated with HLA were more clonally expanded than others that were equally common.

Per germline, CDR1 GTSNPN and CDR2 SVGIG (reference sequence). After removal of 5 bases from V and 7 bases from J, the junction contained 14 bases not matched to a gene. CDR3 size: 16 residues. A multiplex PCR was run with 60 Vbeta primers and 13 Jbeta primers. Assay used: immunoSEQ multiplex PCR; TCRdb lists only in-frame clones, some missing. This sample's clone table lists fewer than 200,000 clones. The chain uses TRBV30 and TRBJ2-2, with TRBD1 matching 9 bases. The material sequenced was PBMCs. The receptor comes from a woman aged 60-70 years in good health and CMV-seronegative. This chain's CDR3 is CAWESGTGKLSGELFF. In nucleotides, the CDR3 is TGTGCCTGGGAGTCCGGGACAGGGAAATTGAGCGGGGAGCTGTTTTTT. Full variable domain (rest looked up from reference TRBV30 and TRBJ2-2): SQTIHQWPATLVQPVGSPLSLECTVEGTSNPNLYWYRQAAGRGLQLLFYSVGIGQISSEVPQNLSASRPQDRQFILSSKKLLLSDSGFYLCAWESGTGKLSGELFFGEGSRLTVL.